This entry concerns a single T cell receptor beta chain. Antigen: not known. The ends were cut back, 5 bases at V and 0 bases at J, with 17 bases in the middle. Germline V CDR1 and CDR2: LGHNA, YNFKEQ. The CDR3 runs 17 residues. Produced via immunoSEQ multiplex PCR; TCRdb's table is partial and in-frame only. Of over 25,000 clones in the sample, around 86% are singletons; the top ten hold over 9.5%. The data stem from a study of STAT3 mutations in large granular lymphocyte leukemia. Study conclusions and caveats: Some patients had dominant TCR clones larger than their STAT3 mutant burden. Variable sampling intervals and differing treatment regimens complicated linking therapy response to TCR clonal burden changes. Every T-cell large granular lymphocyte leukemia patient had at least one immunodominant TCR beta clonotype. TCR clonotype switching after therapy occurred in about 30% of the 18 patients.

This clonotype was obtained from a man between 60 and 70 years old with T-cell large granular lymphocyte leukemia. Some clones in this sample may be carry-over from other donors' samples. Sequenced input: peripheral blood mononuclear cells. This chain joins TRBV4-2 and TRBJ2-1, with TRBD2 as a possible D gene (5 bases). DNA for the CDR3: TGTGCCAGCAGCGGCACCCCTAGCTCAACCTCCTACAATGAGCAGTTCTTC. It codes for CASSGTPSSTSYNEQFF.